Following are 26 T cell receptor beta chains from one sample sequenced in a study of T cell clonality in common variable immunodeficiency (dated by TCRdb to the mid-2010s). Libraries were prepared through the immunoSEQ multiplex PCR assay. TCRdb's version of the immuneACCESS table is confined to in-frame rearrangements and falls short of the full clone set. An unresolved V gene accounts for under half of the shortfall where checked; the remainder is of unknown origin. With approximately 44,000 clones recorded, this sample contains no clone counted only once. The ten biggest clones cover around 2.8% of the sample. The source material was peripheral blood mononuclear cells. Source of these receptors: a person between 18 and 75 years old in good health.

This clone came up many times. With the read ending 3 residues before the CDR3 end, the germline J gene is used to fill in that end. This chain connects TRBV19 to TRBJ2-7; 8 bases fit TRBD1. CDR3 length equals 16 residues. J lost 4 bases, V lost 0 bases, and 8 bases had no gene match. Per the germline V gene, CDR1 is LNHDA and CDR2 is SQIVND (reference sequence). CDR3 loop: CASSIDRTGIPYEQYF. Partial CDR3 DNA: TGTGCCAGTAGTATAGATAGGACAGGGATACCGTACGAG.

This clone has at least ten counts. Sequencing ends 3 residues short of the CDR3 end; the germline J gene provides the rest. The J gene is TRBJ2-1, the V gene TRBV13; weak D call: TRBD2 (5 bases). CDR3 length: 13 amino acids. V lost 5 bases to trimming and J lost 4 bases, with 9 bases between them. Germline V gives CDR1 PRHDT, CDR2 FYEKMQ (reference sequence). CDR3 DNA, as far as it was read: TGTGCCAGCAGCAACGGACTTTACAATGAG. This translates into CASSNGLYNE. The full CDR3 reads CASSNGLYNEQFF.

This clone was detected ten times or more. The CDR3 here is CASSFKQENEKLFF. The sequenced CDR3 bases are TGTGCCAGCAGCTTTAAACAGGAAAATGAAAAA. The chain joins TRBV5-6 to TRBJ1-4; a weak D match, TRBD1 (5 bases). The read comes to an end 3 residues before the CDR3 does, leaving the germline J gene to fill in the end. Germline V gene data show CDR1 as SGHDT and CDR2 as YYEEEE. The CDR3 runs to 14 residues. V gave up 2 bases and J gave up 5 bases, with 10 bases separating them.

In its sample, this clone was seen many times. The CDR3 end falls 3 residues outside the read, so it is completed with the germline J gene. The chain carries TRBV12-3 or TRBV12-4 and TRBJ2-2, with D possibly being TRBD1 (6 bases). The CDR3 runs 15 residues. Deletions cut 1 base from V and 6 bases from J, with 12 bases between. CDR3 in amino acids: CASSLVGGGAGELFF. The sequenced CDR3 bases are TGTGCCAGCAGTTTAGTAGGGGGTGGGGCCGGGGAG.

This clone was seen repeatedly, ten times or more. The CDR3 end is not reached by the read, which stops 3 residues before it; the germline J gene fills it in. The chain couples TRBV23-1 to TRBJ2-1; 7 bases are shared with TRBD1. TRBV23-1 is an open reading frame, and its role is uncertain. This CDR3 has 16 amino acids. The V gene end was trimmed by 4 bases and the J gene end by 3 bases; junction bases not matched to a gene: 9. CDR3 DNA (partial): TGCGCCAGCAGTCCGCACGCCGGACAGGACTACAATGAG. Protein sequence: CASSPHAGQDYNE. The complete CDR3 sequence is CASSPHAGQDYNEQFF.

This clone was counted ten times or more. The read is 3 residues too short to cover the CDR3 end, so that end is filled in from the germline J gene. The chain has TRBV14 and TRBJ2-5; 8 positions agree with TRBD2. Trimming cost V 5 bases and J 1 base; bases outside gene matches: 3. The CDR3 runs to 14 residues. Per germline, CDR1 SGHDN and CDR2 FVKESK. The CDR3 is CASSYGTSQETQYF. The CDR3 bases that were read are TGTGCCAGCAGCTACGGGACTAGCCAAGAGACC.

This clone has at least ten counts. The read ends 3 residues before the CDR3 terminus; that terminus is restored from the germline J gene. J is TRBJ2-2 and V is TRBV18; 10 nucleotides agree with TRBD2. CDR1 and CDR2 from the germline V gene are KGHSH and LQKENI. The CDR3 spans 17 residues. Trimming took 3 bases from V and 2 from J; bases not matched to a gene: 6. The CDR3 bases that were read are TGTGCCAGCTCACCGCCTACTAGCGGGGCAAACACCGGGGAG. Protein: CASSPPTSGANTGE. The whole CDR3 sequence reads CASSPPTSGANTGELFF.

This clone was counted ten times or more. The covered CDR3 bases are TGCAGTGCTAGTGACGGGACTAGCGGGTACAATGAG. Translation: CSASDGTSGYNE. The entire CDR3 reads CSASDGTSGYNEQFF. The V call is TRBV20-1, the J call TRBJ2-1; TRBD2 aligns across 12 bases. Read data end 3 residues before the CDR3 end; the end is taken from the germline J gene. J gave up 4 bases and V 3 bases, and 4 bases lay outside the gene matches. CDR1 is DFQATT, CDR2 SNEGSKA, per germline (reference sequence). This CDR3 spans 15 amino acids.

The table lists this clone with many counts. The CDR3 goes on 3 residues after the read ends, and that part is filled in from the germline J gene. This chain uses TRBV20-1 with TRBJ2-5; 7 bases match TRBD1. Trimming took 4 bases from V and 1 from J; bases not matched to a gene: 6. CDR1 is DFQATT and CDR2 is SNEGSKA in the germline V gene (reference sequence). This CDR3 spans 14 amino acids. Here the CDR3 reads CSAIMRQGQETQYF. The sequenced part of the CDR3 DNA is TGCAGTGCTATTATGAGACAGGGCCAAGAGACC.

The sample holds many counts of this clone. The read ends 3 residues early relative to the CDR3; the germline J gene fills the gap. The V call is TRBV18, the J call TRBJ2-5; D is possibly TRBD2 (5 bases). V was trimmed by 4 bases and J by 5 bases, leaving 17 bases between them. The CDR3 runs to 15 residues. The germline V gene encodes CDR1 KGHSH and CDR2 LQKENI. CDR3: CASSQLKGSGETQYF. The CDR3 bases that were read are TGTGCCAGCTCACAACTAAAAGGGTCGGGGGAGACC.

This clone was found many times. Read sequence stops 3 residues before the CDR3 end, and the germline J gene provides the missing end. The rearrangement links TRBV5-5 to TRBJ2-7; no clear D gene. Germline CDR1 and CDR2: SGHKS and YYEKEE (reference sequence). The CDR3 runs to 12 residues. V was clipped by 0 bases and J by 3 bases, with 4 bases between them. Incomplete CDR3 DNA: TGTGCCAGCAGCTTGGTTCGCTACGAG. This sequence encodes CASSLVRYE. The CDR3, in full, reads CASSLVRYEQYF.

This clone was found a few times. From the germline J gene comes the end of the CDR3, since the read stops 3 residues before it. V is TRBV2 and J is TRBJ2-3; the D gene is possibly TRBD2 (5 bases). The germline V gene encodes CDR1 SNHLY and CDR2 FYNNEI. This CDR3 is built from 14 residues. The part of the CDR3 DNA that was read is TGTGCCAGCAGTGTGGGGTACGGGGAAGAGACG. Residues: CASSVGYGEET. The entire CDR3 is CASSVGYGEETQYF.

The sample holds many counts of this clone. The read is 3 residues too short to cover the CDR3 end, so that end is filled in from the germline J gene. This chain joins TRBV6-2 or TRBV6-3 and TRBJ2-5; tentatively, D is TRBD2 (6 bases). This CDR3 contains 17 residues. Germline CDR1 reads MNHEY; CDR2 reads SVGEGT. Trimming left V 2 bases short and J 3 bases short, with 19 bases between. The part of the CDR3 DNA that was read is TGTGCCAGCAGTTACCCTACCCGCCTTGCGGGAAAAGAGACC. Its translation: CASSYPTRLAGKET. The complete CDR3 reads CASSYPTRLAGKETQYF.

In its sample, this clone was seen many times. The CDR3 end lies 3 residues beyond the end of the read and is filled in from the germline J gene. The chain joins TRBV7-6 to TRBJ2-7; D ambiguous. CDR1 is SGHVS, CDR2 FNYEAQ, per germline. Between the trimmed V and J ends, which lost 5 bases and 0 bases, there was a span of 20 bases. The CDR3 is 17 amino acids. The covered CDR3 bases are TGTGCCAGCAGCCTCTACGCTGAGTCACCTGGCTCCTACGAG. As protein: CASSLYAESPGSYE. The complete CDR3 reads CASSLYAESPGSYEQYF.

This clone has a count of ten or more. Sequencing ends 3 residues short of the CDR3 end; the germline J gene provides the rest. This chain joins TRBV19 and TRBJ2-1, with D possibly TRBD1 on 5 matching bases. CDR1 LNHDA and CDR2 SQIVND come from the germline V gene (reference sequence). V was shortened by 7 bases and J by 6 bases, with 19 bases between the two germline ends. This CDR3 comprises 15 residues. The CDR3 is CASIPREQGANEQFF. Partial CDR3 DNA: TGTGCCAGTATCCCGAGAGAGCAAGGGGCCAATGAG. Using reference TRBV19 and TRBJ2-1 for the parts outside the CDR3, the full variable domain is DGGITQSPKYLFRKEGQNVTLSCEQNLNHDAMYWYRQDPGQGLRLIYYSQIVNDFQKGDIAEGYSVSREKKESFPLTVTSAQKNPTAFYLCASIPREQGANEQFFGPGTRLTVL.

This clone came up many times. The CDR3 end falls 3 residues outside the read, so it is completed with the germline J gene. The chain joins TRBV5-4 to TRBJ2-3; 13 bases agree with TRBD2. The CDR3 runs to 16 residues. V lost 4 bases to trimming and J lost 6 bases; unmatched junction nucleotides: 8. Germline CDR1 SGHNT, CDR2 YYREEE (reference sequence). The CDR3 DNA, read in part, is TGTGCCAGCAGCATTTGGGGGACTAGCGGGAAGGATACG. Encoded protein: CASSIWGTSGKDT. The whole CDR3 is CASSIWGTSGKDTQYF.

The sample holds many counts of this clone. The CDR3 end falls 3 residues outside the read, so it is completed with the germline J gene. The chain uses TRBV20-1 and TRBJ2-1, with D unresolved. Germline V lookup: CDR1 DFQATT, CDR2 SNEGSKA (reference sequence). The germline V and J ends were trimmed by 0 bases and 7 bases, with 7 bases remaining between them. The CDR3 totals 12 residues. CDR3 amino acids: CSARDIRNEQFF. The CDR3 DNA, read in part, is TGCAGTGCTAGAGATATTAGAAATGAG.

This clone was counted ten times or more. The CDR3 end lies 3 residues beyond the end of the read and is filled in from the germline J gene. V gene TRBV5-5 combines with J gene TRBJ2-3; D is perhaps TRBD2 (5 bases). Germline CDR1 SGHKS, CDR2 YYEKEE (reference sequence). The V and J ends lost 2 bases and 0 bases respectively, with 10 bases between them. The CDR3 contains 15 residues. CDR3 DNA, as far as it was read: TGTGCCAGCAGCTTCAGCGGTCTTAGCACAGATACG. Encoded protein: CASSFSGLSTDT. The full CDR3 sequence reads CASSFSGLSTDTQYF.

This clone came up many times. Sequencing ends 3 residues short of the CDR3 end; the germline J gene provides the rest. The chain combines TRBV18 with TRBJ2-7; 10 bases are a match to TRBD2. The CDR3 covers 16 residues. Germline V gene sequence: CDR1 KGHSH, CDR2 LQKENI. With V trimmed by 3 bases and J by 0 bases, 5 bases remained unmatched. The CDR3 loop reads CASSPIPSGSSYEQYF. The sequenced part of the CDR3 DNA is TGTGCCAGCTCACCGATTCCTAGCGGGAGCTCCTACGAG.

In the case of this clone: The missing CDR3 end, 3 residues past where the read stops, is filled in from the germline J gene. The chain has TRBV20-1 and TRBJ2-5, with D maybe TRBD2 (5 bases). The ends were cut back, 1 base at V and 7 bases at J, with 7 bases in the middle. Germline V gene sequence: CDR1 DFQATT, CDR2 SNEGSKA (reference sequence). The CDR3 is 11 amino acids. CDR3 bases read: TGCAGTGCTAGAGGCGGAGGGACC. It codes for CSARGGGT. The full CDR3 protein reads CSARGGGTQYF.

This clone turned up a few times. The read finishes 3 residues shy of the CDR3 end, and the germline J gene is used to complete it. The V gene is TRBV5-4, the J gene TRBJ2-7; 12 positions agree with TRBD1. Germline V gene sequence: CDR1 SGHNT, CDR2 YYREEE (reference sequence). The CDR3 covers 16 residues. V lost 0 bases and J lost 2; bases outside the gene matches: 3. CDR3 DNA (partial): TGTGCCAGCAGCTTGGGGGGACAGGGGGCTCCCTACGAG. Encoded protein: CASSLGGQGAPYE. The complete CDR3 reads CASSLGGQGAPYEQYF. Drawing the rest from reference TRBV5-4 and TRBJ2-7, the complete variable domain is ETGVTQSPTHLIKTRGQQVTLRCSSQSGHNTVSWYQQALGQGPQFIFQYYREEENGRGNFPPRFSGLQFPNYSSELNVNALELDDSALYLCASSLGGQGAPYEQYFGPGTRLTVT.

This clone was observed many times. The read gets to within 3 residues of the CDR3 end, and the germline J gene fills in the rest. The rearrangement joins TRBV20-1 to TRBJ2-5; the match to TRBD2 covers 8 bases. V was clipped by 5 bases and J by 2 bases; unmatched bases: 7. The germline V gene encodes CDR1 DFQATT and CDR2 SNEGSKA (reference sequence). This CDR3 is 14 amino acids long. CDR3 protein: CSAFVAGRQETQYF. The sequenced CDR3 bases are TGCAGTGCTTTTGTAGCGGGACGGCAAGAGACC.

The sample holds many counts of this clone. The DNA ends 3 residues before the CDR3 does, and the rest of the CDR3 is filled in from the germline J gene. The rearrangement uses TRBV20-1 and TRBJ2-7, with a possible D match to TRBD1 (6 bases). Trimming left V 0 bases short and J 2 bases short, with 11 bases between. Germline V lookup: CDR1 DFQATT, CDR2 SNEGSKA (reference sequence). This CDR3 is 14 amino acids long. CDR3 region: CSAREGAGTYEQYF. The DNA read from the CDR3 is TGCAGTGCTAGAGAGGGGGCGGGTACCTACGAG.

This clone was observed a handful of times. The CDR3 end falls 3 residues outside the read, so it is completed with the germline J gene. V is TRBV7-9 and J is TRBJ2-1; 11 nucleotides line up with TRBD1. This CDR3 region has 15 residues. Per germline, CDR1 SEHNR and CDR2 FQNEAQ (reference sequence). With 4 bases clipped from V and 6 bases from J, the junction kept 5 bases outside the gene matches. The covered CDR3 bases are TGTGCCAGCAGCTCAAAAGGGACAGGGGGCAATGAG. Translated, it gives CASSSKGTGGNE. The full CDR3 is CASSSKGTGGNEQFF.

This clone has ten or more counts. Read coverage stops 3 residues before the CDR3 terminus; the germline J gene supplies the remainder. The chain carries TRBV24-1 and TRBJ2-1; tentative D call: TRBD2 (5 bases). Germline loops: CDR1 KGHDR, CDR2 SFDVKD. Trimming took 4 bases from V and 0 from J, leaving 12 bases between them. The CDR3 length is 16 residues. Here the CDR3 reads CATSESSTSSYNEQFF. The part of the CDR3 DNA that was read is TGTGCCACCAGTGAGTCCAGCACTAGCTCCTACAATGAG.

This clone occurred many times. The read finishes 3 residues shy of the CDR3 end, and the germline J gene is used to complete it. The chain couples TRBV7-8 to TRBJ1-2; D is uncertain. V was clipped by 5 bases and J by 7 bases, with 17 bases between them. This CDR3 is built from 14 residues. Germline V gives CDR1 SGHVS, CDR2 FQNEAQ. CDR3 DNA (partial): TGTGCCAGCAGCCCCCTGATACTGCCGCTTGGC. Protein: CASSPLILPLG. The CDR3 reads in full as CASSPLILPLGYTF.